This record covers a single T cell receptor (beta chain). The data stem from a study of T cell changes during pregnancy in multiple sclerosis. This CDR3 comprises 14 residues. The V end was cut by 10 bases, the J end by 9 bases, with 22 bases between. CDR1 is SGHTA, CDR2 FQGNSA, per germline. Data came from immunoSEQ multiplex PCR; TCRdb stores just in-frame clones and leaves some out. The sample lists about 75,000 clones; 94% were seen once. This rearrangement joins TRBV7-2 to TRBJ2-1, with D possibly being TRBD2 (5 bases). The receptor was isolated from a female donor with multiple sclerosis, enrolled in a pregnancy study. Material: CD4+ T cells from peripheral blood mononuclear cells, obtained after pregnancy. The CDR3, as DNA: TGTGCCACCAAGGAGGTTACTCTACTTGGTGAGCAGTTCTTC. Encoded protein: CATKEVTLLGEQFF.